Here is one T cell receptor (beta chain) with its context. Its antigen is currently unknown. These data are taken from a study of cytomegalovirus exposure and HLA in healthy donors. Across the whole study: Early release data held some 80 million unique TCRs from HLA-typed donors. Roughly 80% of roughly 400 genotyped donors fell in the Caucasian-associated ancestry cluster. Study observations and caveats: The study found most TCR sequences rare, yet found some public TCRs in many donors.

Both 60 Vbeta primers and 13 Jbeta primers went into the PCR. Profiled with immunoSEQ multiplex PCR; TCRdb holds only in-frame clones, not every one. The table lists around 100,000 clones, under 85% of them singletons. The length of the CDR3 is 14 residues. CDR1 MNHNS and CDR2 SASEGT come from the germline V gene. V lost 4 bases, J lost 5 bases, and 12 bases lay in between. This receptor was obtained from a woman between 40 and 55 years old in good health and CMV-seropositive. Source material: PBMCs. The chain combines TRBV6-1 with TRBJ1-5; D possibly corresponds to TRBD1 (5 bases). The CDR3, as DNA: TGTGCCAGCAGTGTCGCAGGGCAAGATCAGCCCCAGCATTTT. Protein sequence: CASSVAGQDQPQHF.